The rows below give T cell receptor beta chains drawn from one sample of a study of blood T cell repertoires in COVID-19. The repertoire was sequenced with immunoSEQ multiplex PCR; TCRdb's copy has only in-frame clones and lacks some. The data hold roughly 250,000 clones, with about 90% observed a single time. The specimen sequenced was peripheral blood. The source of these receptors is a woman in her thirties or forties with acute or convalescent COVID-19. CDR3s include the opening cysteine and the closing phenylalanine or tryptophan. Fields, in order: V gene, J gene, clone size, D gene, CDR3 protein, CDR3 DNA. A D gene is named only where the DNA matches it firmly. Size is stated for part of the rows, as once, few or many counts, or as a class when the clone is expanded.

V: TRBV3-1/TRBV3-2
J: TRBJ2-1
size: NA
D: TRBD2
CDR3: CASSQVALAGGNEQFF
DNA: TGTGCCAGCAGCCAAGTGGCTCTAGCGGGGGGCAATGAGCAGTTCTTC

V: TRBV27
J: TRBJ2-5
size: NA
D: TRBD2
CDR3: CASSLSPVAGGPLQETQYF
DNA: TGTGCCAGCAGTTTATCCCCGGTAGCGGGGGGACCTCTCCAAGAGACCCAGTACTTC

V: TRBV12-5
J: TRBJ1-5
size: NA
D: NA
CDR3: CASGTPGTPGNQPQHF
DNA: TGTGCTAGTGGGACCCCCGGGACACCCGGCAATCAGCCCCAGCATTTT

V: TRBV2
J: TRBJ1-6
size: NA
D: NA
CDR3: CASSAIHPSSYNSPLHF
DNA: TGTGCCAGCAGTGCCATCCACCCGAGCTCCTATAATTCACCCCTCCACTTT

V: TRBV9
J: TRBJ1-2
size: NA
D: NA
CDR3: CASSVVQGSSYGYTF
DNA: TGTGCCAGCAGCGTGGTTCAGGGGAGCTCTTATGGCTACACCTTC

V: TRBV24-1
J: TRBJ2-5
size: NA
D: NA
CDR3: CATSAGQETQYF
DNA: TGTGCCACCAGTGCCGGGCAAGAGACCCAGTACTTC

V: TRBV3-1/TRBV3-2
J: TRBJ2-2
size: NA
D: NA
CDR3: CASSPGLGELFF
DNA: TGTGCCAGCAGCCCAGGGTTGGGGGAGCTGTTTTTT

V: TRBV19
J: TRBJ1-1
size: NA
D: TRBD1
CDR3: CASSRGQGTEAFF
DNA: TGTGCCAGTAGTAGGGGACAGGGGACTGAAGCTTTCTTT

V: TRBV2
J: TRBJ2-5
size: NA
D: TRBD1
CDR3: CASRTMDRVETQYF
DNA: TGTGCCAGCAGGACCATGGACAGGGTAGAGACCCAGTACTTC

V: TRBV27
J: TRBJ2-1
size: NA
D: TRBD2
CDR3: CASSLPSQTSGGYSYNEQFF
DNA: TGTGCCAGCAGTTTGCCCTCCCAGACTAGCGGGGGGTACTCCTACAATGAGCAGTTCTTC

V: TRBV9
J: TRBJ1-4
size: NA
D: NA
CDR3: CASSVGTASGEKLFF
DNA: TGTGCCAGCAGCGTAGGGACAGCCTCTGGGGAAAAACTGTTTTTT

V: TRBV7-3
J: TRBJ1-1
size: NA
D: TRBD1
CDR3: CASSLTEGAKAFF
DNA: TGTGCCAGCAGCTTAACCGAGGGGGCCAAGGCTTTCTTT

V: TRBV5-1
J: TRBJ1-1
size: NA
D: TRBD1
CDR3: CASSLIKTGGHTEAFF
DNA: TGCGCCAGCAGCTTGATCAAGACAGGGGGCCACACTGAAGCTTTCTTT

V: TRBV27
J: TRBJ1-2
size: NA
D: NA
CDR3: CASSSTPTGYTF
DNA: TGTGCCAGCTCCTCTACTCCTACCGGCTACACCTTC

V: TRBV11-2
J: TRBJ1-2
size: NA
D: TRBD1
CDR3: CASSPRTGDGYTF
DNA: TGTGCCAGCAGCCCACGGACAGGGGATGGCTACACCTTC

V: TRBV28
J: TRBJ1-5
size: NA
D: TRBD1
CDR3: CASSSQGAADQPQHF
DNA: TGTGCCAGCAGTTCACAGGGGGCAGCCGATCAGCCCCAGCATTTT

V: TRBV5-1
J: TRBJ2-3
size: NA
D: TRBD2
CDR3: CASSRSTSGTSGVGDTQYF
DNA: TGCGCCAGCAGCCGATCAACGTCCGGGACTAGCGGGGTCGGAGATACGCAGTATTTT

V: TRBV2
J: TRBJ2-6
size: NA
D: NA
CDR3: CASRPTPGPGANVLTF
DNA: TGTGCCAGCAGGCCTACTCCAGGGCCTGGGGCCAACGTCCTGACTTTC

V: TRBV6-5
J: TRBJ1-6
size: NA
D: TRBD1
CDR3: CASSYDRGLVNSPLHF
DNA: TGTGCCAGCAGTTACGACAGGGGGCTTGTTAATTCACCCCTCCACTTT

V: TRBV15
J: TRBJ2-1
size: NA
D: TRBD2
CDR3: CATSRTLAGRYNEQFF
DNA: TGTGCCACCAGCCGAACTCTAGCGGGGAGATACAATGAGCAGTTCTTC

V: TRBV11-2
J: TRBJ1-6
size: NA
D: TRBD1
CDR3: CASSLTGGYNSPLHF
DNA: TGTGCCAGCAGCCTTACAGGGGGCTATAATTCACCCCTCCACTTT

V: TRBV5-1
J: TRBJ2-1
size: NA
D: TRBD1
CDR3: CASSPGQGADEQFF
DNA: TGCGCCAGCAGCCCCGGACAGGGGGCCGATGAGCAGTTCTTC

V: TRBV6-4
J: TRBJ2-3
size: NA
D: NA
CDR3: CASRFWEERGNLSTDTQYF
DNA: TGTGCCAGCAGGTTTTGGGAGGAGAGGGGAAACCTTAGCACAGATACGCAGTATTTT

V: TRBV7-9
J: TRBJ1-1
size: NA
D: TRBD1
CDR3: CASSADRGARGAFF
DNA: TGTGCCAGCAGCGCTGACAGGGGGGCTAGAGGAGCTTTCTTT

V: TRBV5-8
J: TRBJ1-1
size: NA
D: TRBD1
CDR3: CASRYGTGGTEAFF
DNA: TGTGCCAGCAGATACGGGACAGGGGGCACTGAAGCTTTCTTT

V: TRBV5-5
J: TRBJ2-5
size: NA
D: TRBD2
CDR3: CASSLSGGTPQETQYF
DNA: TGTGCCAGCAGCTTGAGCGGGGGGACGCCTCAAGAGACCCAGTACTTC

V: TRBV21-1
J: TRBJ1-2
size: NA
D: NA
CDR3: CASSNGLDRSTCGYTF
DNA: TGTGCCAGCAGCAACGGTCTGGACAGGAGTACGTGTGGCTACACCTTC

V: TRBV21-1
J: TRBJ1-1
size: NA
D: NA
CDR3: CASSKDSNTEAFF
DNA: TGTGCCAGCAGCAAGGACTCGAACACTGAAGCTTTCTTT

V: TRBV14
J: TRBJ1-6
size: NA
D: NA
CDR3: CASSRGGLRSYNSPLHF
DNA: TGTGCCAGCAGCCGAGGGGGTTTAAGGTCCTATAATTCACCCCTCCACTTT

V: TRBV11-2
J: TRBJ1-6
size: NA
D: NA
CDR3: CASSLERNSPLHF
DNA: TGTGCCAGCAGCTTAGAGAGGAATTCACCCCTCCACTTT

V: TRBV5-1
J: TRBJ2-3
size: NA
D: NA
CDR3: CASSPGLLKAQYF
DNA: TGCGCCAGCTCTCCTGGACTCCTAAAGGCGCAGTATTTT

V: TRBV3-1/TRBV3-2
J: TRBJ1-2
size: NA
D: TRBD1
CDR3: CASSQEGSRGRNGYTF
DNA: TGTGCCAGCAGCCAAGAAGGGAGCAGGGGGCGTAATGGCTACACCTTC

V: TRBV5-1
J: TRBJ1-3
size: NA
D: TRBD1
CDR3: CASRHTPGQGGGNTIYF
DNA: TGCGCCAGCAGGCATACTCCGGGACAGGGTGGTGGAAACACCATATATTTT

V: TRBV10-3
J: TRBJ1-1
size: NA
D: TRBD1
CDR3: CAISATGQGLNTEAFF
DNA: TGTGCCATCAGTGCCACCGGACAGGGCTTGAACACTGAAGCTTTCTTT

V: TRBV7-8
J: TRBJ1-1
size: once
D: NA
CDR3: CASSLGSVVTEAFF
DNA: TGTGCCAGCAGCTTAGGTTCGGTGGTCACTGAAGCTTTCTTT

V: TRBV6-1
J: TRBJ2-3
size: NA
D: NA
CDR3: CASSDRGYATDTQYF
DNA: TGTGCCAGCAGTGATCGGGGGTACGCCACAGATACGCAGTATTTT

V: TRBV30
J: TRBJ1-4
size: NA
D: TRBD1
CDR3: CAWNYRGRTNEKLFF
DNA: TGTGCCTGGAATTACAGGGGGCGGACTAATGAAAAACTGTTTTTT

V: TRBV28
J: TRBJ1-5
size: once
D: NA
CDR3: CASSFTESRQPQHF
DNA: TGTGCCAGCAGTTTTACCGAGAGCCGGCAGCCCCAGCATTTT

V: TRBV6-5
J: TRBJ2-5
size: NA
D: NA
CDR3: CASSFSLGGETQYF
DNA: TGTGCCAGCAGTTTTAGCCTGGGGGGAGAGACCCAGTACTTC

V: TRBV7-9
J: TRBJ1-1
size: few
D: TRBD1
CDR3: CASSPLQTGLDNTEAFF
DNA: TGTGCCAGCAGCCCGCTCCAGACAGGGCTAGATAACACTGAAGCTTTCTTT

V: TRBV19
J: TRBJ1-6
size: NA
D: TRBD1
CDR3: CASSHRGSAYNSPLHF
DNA: TGTGCCAGTAGCCACAGGGGGTCGGCCTATAATTCACCCCTCCACTTT

V: TRBV30
J: TRBJ2-2
size: NA
D: NA
CDR3: CAGQGTTGELFF
DNA: TGTGCCGGTCAGGGGACCACCGGGGAGCTGTTTTTT

V: TRBV7-6
J: TRBJ2-5
size: once
D: TRBD2
CDR3: CASSLVAGGQETQYF
DNA: TGTGCCAGCAGCTTAGTAGCGGGGGGGCAAGAGACCCAGTACTTC

V: TRBV4-1
J: TRBJ1-1
size: NA
D: NA
CDR3: CASSQDPRSEAFF
DNA: TGCGCCAGCAGCCAAGATCCCAGGTCGGAAGCTTTCTTT

V: TRBV3-1/TRBV3-2
J: TRBJ1-3
size: NA
D: NA
CDR3: CASGEGSGNTIYF
DNA: TGTGCCAGCGGGGAGGGTTCTGGAAACACCATATATTTT

V: TRBV5-1
J: TRBJ2-2
size: NA
D: TRBD2
CDR3: CASSLGTSDRELFF
DNA: TGCGCCAGCAGCTTGGGGACTAGCGACCGGGAGCTGTTTTTT

V: TRBV5-5
J: TRBJ2-1
size: NA
D: NA
CDR3: CASSLRGKEQFF
DNA: TGTGCCAGCAGCTTGCGCGGGAAGGAGCAGTTCTTC

V: TRBV7-3
J: TRBJ2-3
size: NA
D: TRBD2
CDR3: CASSLLPSGGHTDTQYF
DNA: TGTGCCAGCAGCTTACTACCTAGCGGGGGCCACACAGATACGCAGTATTTT

V: TRBV5-1
J: TRBJ1-4
size: NA
D: TRBD1
CDR3: CASSWGTANEKLFF
DNA: TGCGCCAGCAGCTGGGGGACAGCTAATGAAAAACTGTTTTTT

V: TRBV5-1
J: TRBJ2-5
size: NA
D: TRBD2
CDR3: CASSPATSGPQETQYF
DNA: TGCGCCAGCAGCCCGGCTACTAGCGGACCTCAAGAGACCCAGTACTTC

V: TRBV13
J: TRBJ1-1
size: NA
D: NA
CDR3: CASSPRGEPGTEAFF
DNA: TGTGCCAGCAGCCCAAGGGGTGAGCCGGGCACTGAAGCTTTCTTT